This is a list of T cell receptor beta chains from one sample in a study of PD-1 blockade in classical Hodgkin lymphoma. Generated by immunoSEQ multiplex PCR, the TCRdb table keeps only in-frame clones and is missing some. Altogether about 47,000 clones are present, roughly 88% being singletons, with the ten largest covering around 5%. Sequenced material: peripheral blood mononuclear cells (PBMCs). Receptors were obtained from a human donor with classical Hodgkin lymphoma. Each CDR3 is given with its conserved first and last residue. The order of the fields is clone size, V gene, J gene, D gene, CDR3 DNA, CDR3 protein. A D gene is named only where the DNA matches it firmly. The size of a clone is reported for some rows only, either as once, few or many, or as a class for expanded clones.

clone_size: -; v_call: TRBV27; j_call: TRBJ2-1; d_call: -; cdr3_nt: TGTGCCAGCAGTTCCCCCCACTACAATGAGCAGTTCTTC; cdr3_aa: CASSSPHYNEQFF
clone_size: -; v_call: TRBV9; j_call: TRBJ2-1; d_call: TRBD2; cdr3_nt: TGTGCCAGCAACCTAGGGACTAGCGGATCCTACAATGAGCAGTTCTTC; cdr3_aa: CASNLGTSGSYNEQFF
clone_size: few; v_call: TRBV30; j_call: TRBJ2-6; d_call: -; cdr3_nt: TGTGCCTGGAGGGGGCAGGCGATCTCTGGGGCCAACGTCCTGACTTTC; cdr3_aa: CAWRGQAISGANVLTF
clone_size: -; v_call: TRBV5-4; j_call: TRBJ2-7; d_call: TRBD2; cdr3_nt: TGTGCCACAACTAGCGGGAGCAGGTTGGACGAGCAGTACTTC; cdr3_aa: CATTSGSRLDEQYF
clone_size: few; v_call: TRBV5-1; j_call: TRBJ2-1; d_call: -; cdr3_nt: TGCGCCAGCAGCTTGGCACCCGCGAATGAGCAGTTCTTC; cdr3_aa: CASSLAPANEQFF
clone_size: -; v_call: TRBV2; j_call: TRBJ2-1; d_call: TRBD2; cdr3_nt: TGTGCCAGCAGTGGAACTAGCGGGAGCCACAATGAGCAGTTCTTC; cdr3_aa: CASSGTSGSHNEQFF
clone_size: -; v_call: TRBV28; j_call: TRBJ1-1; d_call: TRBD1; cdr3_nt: TGTGCCAGCAGTCCAGGGGACAGGGCAAACACTGAAGCTTTCTTT; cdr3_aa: CASSPGDRANTEAFF
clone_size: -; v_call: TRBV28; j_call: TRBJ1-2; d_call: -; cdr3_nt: TGTGCCAGCAGTTTAAGGTCTGGAGGGGGTGGCTACACCTTC; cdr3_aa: CASSLRSGGGGYTF
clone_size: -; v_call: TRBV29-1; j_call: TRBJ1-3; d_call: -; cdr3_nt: TGCAGCGTGGGGTTTGGTGGAAACACCATATATTTT; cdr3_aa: CSVGFGGNTIYF
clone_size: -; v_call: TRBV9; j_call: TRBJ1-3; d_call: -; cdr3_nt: TGTGCCAGCAGCGTAGAGGGGCGCTCTGGAAACACCATATATTTT; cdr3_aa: CASSVEGRSGNTIYF
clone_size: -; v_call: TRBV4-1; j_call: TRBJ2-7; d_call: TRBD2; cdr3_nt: TGCGCCAGCAGCCAAGGACTAGCGTCGACCTACGAGCAGTACTTC; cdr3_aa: CASSQGLASTYEQYF
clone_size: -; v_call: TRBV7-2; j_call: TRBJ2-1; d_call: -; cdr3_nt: TGTGCCAGCAGCTCAAACCTAGCGATGAGTGAGCAGTTCTTC; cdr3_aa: CASSSNLAMSEQFF
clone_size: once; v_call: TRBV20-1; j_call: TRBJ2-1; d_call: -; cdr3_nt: TGCAGTGCTTCGTACAATGAGCAGTTCTTC; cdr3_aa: CSASYNEQFF
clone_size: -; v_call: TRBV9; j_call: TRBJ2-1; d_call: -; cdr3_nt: TGTGCCAGCAGCGAAGCGGACTACAATGAGCAGTTCTTC; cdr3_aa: CASSEADYNEQFF
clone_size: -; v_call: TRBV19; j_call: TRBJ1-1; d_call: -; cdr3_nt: TGTGCCAGTAGTCTTCGGCATATGGCTTTCTTT; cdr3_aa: CASSLRHMAFF
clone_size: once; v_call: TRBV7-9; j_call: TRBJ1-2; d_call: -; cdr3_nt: TGTGCCAGCAGCTTACAGCTCTATGGCTACACCTTC; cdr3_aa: CASSLQLYGYTF
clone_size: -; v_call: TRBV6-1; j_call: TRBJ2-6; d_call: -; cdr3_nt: TGTGCCAGCAGTGAAAGTTTCTCTGGGGCCAACGTCCTGACTTTC; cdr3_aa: CASSESFSGANVLTF
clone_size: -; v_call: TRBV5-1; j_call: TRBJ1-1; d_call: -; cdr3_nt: TGCGCCAGCTCCGCCGACTACTACACTGAAGCTTTCTTT; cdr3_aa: CASSADYYTEAFF
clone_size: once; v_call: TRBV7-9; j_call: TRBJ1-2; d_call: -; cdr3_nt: TGTGCCAGCAGCTTACGGGGGGATGACTATGGCTACACCTTC; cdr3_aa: CASSLRGDDYGYTF
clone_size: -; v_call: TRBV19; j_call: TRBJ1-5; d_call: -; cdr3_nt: TGTGCCAGTAGTTCGGACAGCCCCAATCAGCCCCAGCATTTT; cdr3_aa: CASSSDSPNQPQHF
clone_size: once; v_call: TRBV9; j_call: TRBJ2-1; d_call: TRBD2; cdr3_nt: TGTGCCAGCAGCGTAGTTTCCAGCGGGGAATACAATGAGCAGTTCTTC; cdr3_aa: CASSVVSSGEYNEQFF
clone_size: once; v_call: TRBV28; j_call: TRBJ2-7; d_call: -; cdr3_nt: TGTGCCAGCAGTTTTCTCCACGAGCAGTACTTC; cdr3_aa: CASSFLHEQYF
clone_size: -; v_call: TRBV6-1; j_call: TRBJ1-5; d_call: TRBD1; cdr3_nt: TGTGCCAGCAGTGAATTCCCTGAGGGGGCCCAGCCCCAGCATTTT; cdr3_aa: CASSEFPEGAQPQHF
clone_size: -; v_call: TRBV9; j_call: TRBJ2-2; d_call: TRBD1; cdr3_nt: TGTGCCAGCAGCGTCGGGACAGTTGGACCCGGGGAGCTGTTTTTT; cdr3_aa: CASSVGTVGPGELFF
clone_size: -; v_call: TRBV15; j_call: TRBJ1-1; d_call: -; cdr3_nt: TGTGCCACCAGCAGAGATCCGGCGGAGGGTAGCACTGAAGCTTTCTTT; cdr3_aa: CATSRDPAEGSTEAFF
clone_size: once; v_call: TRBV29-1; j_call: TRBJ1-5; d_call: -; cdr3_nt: TGCAGCGTTGCCGGACAAGGCAGCAATCAGCCCCAGCATTTT; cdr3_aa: CSVAGQGSNQPQHF
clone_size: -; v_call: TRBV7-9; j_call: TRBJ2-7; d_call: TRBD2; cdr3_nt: TGTGCCAGCAGCCCATTAAGTACTAGCGGGCCCTCCTACGAGCAGTACTTC; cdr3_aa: CASSPLSTSGPSYEQYF
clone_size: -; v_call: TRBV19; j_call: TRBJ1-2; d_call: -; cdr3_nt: TGTGCCAGTAGTATGTTAAGGGACTATGGCTACACCTTC; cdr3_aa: CASSMLRDYGYTF
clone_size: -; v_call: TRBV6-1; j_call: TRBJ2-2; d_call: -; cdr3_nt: TGTGCCAGCCGGATTAACACCGGGGAGCTGTTTTTT; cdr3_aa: CASRINTGELFF
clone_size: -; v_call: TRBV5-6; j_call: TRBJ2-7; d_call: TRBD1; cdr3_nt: TGTGCCAGCAGCTTGGACAGGGGGCACGAGCAGTACTTC; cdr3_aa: CASSLDRGHEQYF
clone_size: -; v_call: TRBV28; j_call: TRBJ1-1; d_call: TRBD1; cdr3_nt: TGTGCCAGCAGTTTAACCCATTGGACAGGGGGCGCCTTGAACACTGAAGCTTTCTTT; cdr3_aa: CASSLTHWTGGALNTEAFF
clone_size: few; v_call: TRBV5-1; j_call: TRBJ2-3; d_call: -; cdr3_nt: TGCGCCAGCAGCTTGGCCCCGACAGGAACTAGCACAGATACGCAGTATTTT; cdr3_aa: CASSLAPTGTSTDTQYF
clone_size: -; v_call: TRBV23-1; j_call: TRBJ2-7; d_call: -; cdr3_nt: TGCGCCAGCAGTCACAGGCCTCGGGGGTACGAGCAGTACTTC; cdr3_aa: CASSHRPRGYEQYF
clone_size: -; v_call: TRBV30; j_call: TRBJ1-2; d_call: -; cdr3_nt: TGTGCCTGGAGACGACCTGGCTATGGCTACACCTTC; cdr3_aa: CAWRRPGYGYTF
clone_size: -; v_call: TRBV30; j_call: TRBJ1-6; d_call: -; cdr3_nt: TGTGCCTGGAGAGTGTCAGGGGATAATTCACCCCTCCACTTT; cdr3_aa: CAWRVSGDNSPLHF
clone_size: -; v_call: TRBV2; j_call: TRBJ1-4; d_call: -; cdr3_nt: TGTGCCAGCAGTGAATTTCTGGGTATCCGGGAAAAACTGTTTTTT; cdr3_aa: CASSEFLGIREKLFF
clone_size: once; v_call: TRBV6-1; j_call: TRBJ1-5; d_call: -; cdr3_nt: TGTGCCAGCAGTGAACACAGTAATCAGCCCCAGCATTTT; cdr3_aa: CASSEHSNQPQHF
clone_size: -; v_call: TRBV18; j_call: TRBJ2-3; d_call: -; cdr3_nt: TGTGCCAGCTCACCAACAGGGATGAGGACAGATACGCAGTATTTT; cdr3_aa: CASSPTGMRTDTQYF
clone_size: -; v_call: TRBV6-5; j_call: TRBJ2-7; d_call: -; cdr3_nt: TGTGCCAGCAGCTCCGACAGGCGTTCCTACGAGCAGTACTTC; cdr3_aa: CASSSDRRSYEQYF
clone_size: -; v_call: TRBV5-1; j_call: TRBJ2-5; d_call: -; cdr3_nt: TGCGCCAGCAGCTTGGCCGGCCGAGTAGGTCAAGAGACCCAGTACTTC; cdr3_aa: CASSLAGRVGQETQYF
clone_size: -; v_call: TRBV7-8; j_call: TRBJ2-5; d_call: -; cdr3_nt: TGTGCCAGCAGCTTTTATGGTGAGACCCAGTACTTC; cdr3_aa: CASSFYGETQYF
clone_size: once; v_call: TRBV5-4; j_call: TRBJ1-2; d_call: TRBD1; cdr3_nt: TGTGCCAGCAGCTGGGGACAGACTAACTATGGCTACACCTTC; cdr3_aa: CASSWGQTNYGYTF
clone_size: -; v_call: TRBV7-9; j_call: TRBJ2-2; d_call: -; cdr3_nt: TGTGCCAGCATCGCAACTAGGAGGGGCTTGGGAATTGCCGGGGAGCTGTTTTTT; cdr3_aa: CASIATRRGLGIAGELFF
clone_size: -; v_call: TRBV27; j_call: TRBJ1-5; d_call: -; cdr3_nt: TGTGCCAGCAGTTTAAGGTGGAGACCGGGGAGCAATCAGCCCCAGCATTTT; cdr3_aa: CASSLRWRPGSNQPQHF
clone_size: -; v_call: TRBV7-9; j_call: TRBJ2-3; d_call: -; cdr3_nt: TGTGCCAGCAGCTTAGTCACGTACCGTACAGATACGCAGTATTTT; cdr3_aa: CASSLVTYRTDTQYF
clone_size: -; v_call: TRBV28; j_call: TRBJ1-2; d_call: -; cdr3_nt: TGTGCCAGCAGCAGCGACCCCGGGACATCTTATGGCTACACCTTC; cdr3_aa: CASSSDPGTSYGYTF
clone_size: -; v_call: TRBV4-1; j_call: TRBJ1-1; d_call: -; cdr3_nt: TGCGCCAGCAGCCAAGGGGCCGGTAACACTGAAGCTTTCTTT; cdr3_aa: CASSQGAGNTEAFF
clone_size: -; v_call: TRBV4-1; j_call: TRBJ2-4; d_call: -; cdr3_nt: TGCGCCAGCAGCCAACTTGGTACAGGGAACCCAAACATTCAGTACTTC; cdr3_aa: CASSQLGTGNPNIQYF
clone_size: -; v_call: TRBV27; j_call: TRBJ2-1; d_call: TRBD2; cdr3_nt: TGTGCCAGCAGTTTACTAGCGGGAGGCCCTCTTGAGCAGTTCTTC; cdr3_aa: CASSLLAGGPLEQFF
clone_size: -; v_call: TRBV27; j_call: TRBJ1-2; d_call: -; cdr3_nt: TGTGCCAGCGCGACTCGGGACGGGATATTCTATGGCTACACCTTC; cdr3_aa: CASATRDGIFYGYTF